These T cell receptor beta chains were read from a single sample in a study of T cell changes during pregnancy in multiple sclerosis. Profiling relied on immunoSEQ multiplex PCR, and the TCRdb table lists in-frame clones only, not all of them. The sample records about 70,000 clones, 90% to 95% being singletons. Here the sequenced sample was peripheral blood, taken in the third trimester of pregnancy. All receptors derive from a female donor with multiple sclerosis, enrolled in a pregnancy study. The CDR3 runs from the conserved cysteine through the conserved F or W. D genes are given only for firm matches. Clone size is shown for a subset of rows, as once, few, many or a class of expanded clone.

cdr3_nt	cdr3_aa	d_call	j_call	v_call	clone_size
TGTGCCAGCAGTTTATATTCCTCGGGACTCCAAGAGACCCAGTACTTC	CASSLYSSGLQETQYF	-	TRBJ2-5	TRBV27	-
TGTGCCAGCAGGCGGGATTGGGTTGCAACTAATGAAAAACTGTTTTTT	CASRRDWVATNEKLFF	-	TRBJ1-4	TRBV5-8	-
TGTGCCAGCAGCTTAGGGCAGGAAGGACAGCCCCAGCATTTT	CASSLGQEGQPQHF	-	TRBJ1-5	TRBV7-2	-
TGTGCCAGCAGCGCCACGGAGGGTGACTACGAGCAGTACTTC	CASSATEGDYEQYF	-	TRBJ2-7	TRBV9	-
TGTGCCAGCAGACCCACACGTTCTGGAAACACCATATATTTT	CASRPTRSGNTIYF	-	TRBJ1-3	TRBV27	-
TGCGCCAGCAGCTGGAGTACCGCGGGCGAAAAACTGTTTTTT	CASSWSTAGEKLFF	-	TRBJ1-4	TRBV5-1	once
TGCAGCGTTCACACAGGGGGGTATGGCTACACCTTC	CSVHTGGYGYTF	TRBD1	TRBJ1-2	TRBV29-1	-
TGTGCCAGCAGCGTAGTGGCAGGGGTAAACACTGAAGCTTTCTTT	CASSVVAGVNTEAFF	-	TRBJ1-1	TRBV9	-
TGTGCCAGCAGTACGGGACAGGCCGTGGCCAACTATGGCTACACCTTC	CASSTGQAVANYGYTF	TRBD1	TRBJ1-2	TRBV6-6	once
TGTGCCAGCAGCTTGCCGGCGGTCTCCTACAATGAGCAGTTCTTC	CASSLPAVSYNEQFF	-	TRBJ2-1	TRBV7-9	-
TGTGCCAGCTCAGACAGCAGGGTGGGCGACTATGGCTACACCTTC	CASSDSRVGDYGYTF	-	TRBJ1-2	TRBV18	-
TGTGCCATCAGTGAAGGTGGCGGGGGGTACAATGAGCAGTTCTTC	CAISEGGGGYNEQFF	TRBD2	TRBJ2-1	TRBV10-3	-
TGCGCCAGCAGCTTCGCTAGCGGGGGGGCCAATGAGCAGTTCTTC	CASSFASGGANEQFF	TRBD2	TRBJ2-1	TRBV5-1	-
TGTGCCAGCAGCCCGACAGGGGGCGCCCAATATAGCAATCAGCCCCAGCATTTT	CASSPTGGAQYSNQPQHF	TRBD1	TRBJ1-5	TRBV7-2	-
TGTGCCAGCACTCCCGACCGGGCGGGGGCGATCCCCTCTGGCTACACCTTC	CASTPDRAGAIPSGYTF	-	TRBJ1-2	TRBV2	-
TGCAGCGTTGAAGGAAGGACAGGGGGCCGACAAGAGACCCAGTACTTC	CSVEGRTGGRQETQYF	TRBD1	TRBJ2-5	TRBV29-1	-
TGTGCCAGCAGCTTTGCGGGGAATAATTCACCCCTCCACTTT	CASSFAGNNSPLHF	-	TRBJ1-6	TRBV7-2	-
TGTGCCAGCAGCGTAGGATCCGGACCCCTCCACTTT	CASSVGSGPLHF	-	TRBJ1-6	TRBV9	-
TGCGCCAGCAGGCAATACTTCGACAGGGCTAACTATGGCTACACCTTC	CASRQYFDRANYGYTF	TRBD1	TRBJ1-2	TRBV4-1	-
TGTGCCAGCAAGTCTAGCGGGGTGGGGCAGTTCTTC	CASKSSGVGQFF	TRBD2	TRBJ2-1	TRBV6-1	-
TGTGCCAGCAGCTTATTGGTGACAGGTACCTCTGGAAACACCATATATTTT	CASSLLVTGTSGNTIYF	-	TRBJ1-3	TRBV7-2	-
TGCGCCAGCACCTCACGAGTCGGCACTGAAGCTTTCTTT	CASTSRVGTEAFF	-	TRBJ1-1	TRBV5-1	-
TGTGCCAGCAGCTCACCGTCACCCAGGCTTAATGAAAAACTGTTTTTT	CASSSPSPRLNEKLFF	-	TRBJ1-4	TRBV5-8	-
TGTGCCTGGAGTGGGGGACAGCGTAGCAATCAGCCCCAGCATTTT	CAWSGGQRSNQPQHF	TRBD1	TRBJ1-5	TRBV30	-
TGTGCCTGGAGGCCCTATAAACAGGGGCACTATGGCTACACCTTC	CAWRPYKQGHYGYTF	TRBD1	TRBJ1-2	TRBV30	-
TGTGCCAGCAGCTTGCAGGGCAGCCCCTACGATGAGCAGTTCTTC	CASSLQGSPYDEQFF	-	TRBJ2-1	TRBV5-4	-
TGTGCCAGCAGCGTAGGAACGGGAGGGTCATACGAGCAGTACTTC	CASSVGTGGSYEQYF	TRBD2	TRBJ2-7	TRBV9	-
TGTGCCTGGAGGCATCAGGGGCAGTTGTATGGCTACACCTTC	CAWRHQGQLYGYTF	-	TRBJ1-2	TRBV30	-
TGTGCCAGCAGTTACATCCCGGGGCAGGGGCAAGAGACCCAGTACTTC	CASSYIPGQGQETQYF	-	TRBJ2-5	TRBV6-6	-
TGTGCCAGCAGTTTCCACGGGGGCACAGATACGCAGTATTTT	CASSFHGGTDTQYF	-	TRBJ2-3	TRBV25-1	-
TGTGCCAGCAGCTTAGCGGGATTCAGGGCTGAAGCTTTCTTT	CASSLAGFRAEAFF	-	TRBJ1-1	TRBV7-9	-
TGTGCCACCCGCCGAGGCCAGGGCACTAATGAAAAACTGTTTTTT	CATRRGQGTNEKLFF	-	TRBJ1-4	TRBV15	-
TGTGCCTGGAGGGACACCCTGCCGAAGGTCGAGCAGTACTTC	CAWRDTLPKVEQYF	-	TRBJ2-7	TRBV30	-
TGTGCCAGCAGCTTGGTGGGGGGGGCAGACTATGGCTACACCTTC	CASSLVGGADYGYTF	-	TRBJ1-2	TRBV7-2	-
TGTGCCAGCAGCCTGAGGACAGGAGTTACCTACGAGCAGTACTTC	CASSLRTGVTYEQYF	TRBD1	TRBJ2-7	TRBV5-5	once
TGTGCCAGCAGCTTGGATGGGACAGGGGAAGAGACCCAGTACTTC	CASSLDGTGEETQYF	TRBD1	TRBJ2-5	TRBV5-8	-
TGTGCCAGCAGTTACGGTGTCCAGGGAGGCGGGCCCCAGCATTTT	CASSYGVQGGGPQHF	-	TRBJ1-5	TRBV6-5	-
TGTGCCAGCAGTTTATCGGCCGGACAGCATGAAAAACTGTTTTTT	CASSLSAGQHEKLFF	-	TRBJ1-4	TRBV27	-
TGTGCCAGCAGTTACAGGGCCTGGGGGGGCACAGATACGCAGTATTTT	CASSYRAWGGTDTQYF	-	TRBJ2-3	TRBV6-6	-
TGCGCCAGCACCAGACAGGGGGCTGCAACTAATGAAAAACTGTTTTTT	CASTRQGAATNEKLFF	TRBD1	TRBJ1-4	TRBV5-1	-
TGTGCCATCAGTGAGGGCTTCTACGAGCAGTACTTC	CAISEGFYEQYF	-	TRBJ2-7	TRBV10-3	-
TGTGCCTGGAGTGTAAGCAGGGCGAGCAGGGGGGACACTGAAGCTTTCTTT	CAWSVSRASRGDTEAFF	TRBD1	TRBJ1-1	TRBV30	-
TGTGCCAGCAGCTTCTTAACAGGGGATGGTAGCAATCAGCCCCAGCATTTT	CASSFLTGDGSNQPQHF	TRBD1	TRBJ1-5	TRBV7-9	-
TGTGCCAGCAGCCAAGAGGCGGGCGATGGCTACACCTTC	CASSQEAGDGYTF	-	TRBJ1-2	TRBV4-2	-
TGTGCCACCAGCAGAGATAACGAACGGACTAATGAAAAACTGTTTTTT	CATSRDNERTNEKLFF	-	TRBJ1-4	TRBV15	-
TGTGCCAGCAGCTCTATGAGTGGCAATCAGCCCCAGCATTTT	CASSSMSGNQPQHF	-	TRBJ1-5	TRBV7-2	-
TGTGCCAGCAGTTACGAAGCGAGCTCCTACGAGCAGTACTTC	CASSYEASSYEQYF	-	TRBJ2-7	TRBV6-6	once
TGTGCCAGCGGGGGGACGGCAGCTTTCTTT	CASGGTAAFF	-	TRBJ1-1	TRBV25-1	-
TGTGCCAGCAGTGGTCGTTCCAGCTCCTACAATGAGCAGTTCTTC	CASSGRSSSYNEQFF	-	TRBJ2-1	TRBV9	-
TGTGCCAGCAGCCCTCCGACTCTCACAGATACGCAGTATTTT	CASSPPTLTDTQYF	-	TRBJ2-3	TRBV5-4	-
TGCGCCAGCAGCTTGGTGGTTAGCGGGGGCGCAGATACGCAGTATTTT	CASSLVVSGGADTQYF	TRBD2	TRBJ2-3	TRBV5-1	once
TGCAGCGTTGTATTAGCGGAAACCACAGATACGCAGTATTTT	CSVVLAETTDTQYF	-	TRBJ2-3	TRBV29-1	-
TGTGCCAGCAGCGTAGGAGCGGGGGGGCCGGGCACAGATACGCAGTATTTT	CASSVGAGGPGTDTQYF	TRBD2	TRBJ2-3	TRBV9	-